This T cell receptor (beta chain) was obtained from a study of blood T cells in healthy people across ages. A second PCR, run for about 7 to 11 cycles, used a sample-barcoded 5' primer plus a J-beta primer mix. In TCRdb, the 5' RACE reads were re-called with MiXCR into one record per CDR3 protein. The data contain 500,000 to 600,000 distinct CDR3 sequences, 25% to 30% of them seen just once; the ten biggest clones take up around a sixth. On this clonotype: The antigen is not known.

Study results and caveats: Long-lived donors had more naive CD4+ cells and higher diversity than aged donors. TCR beta diversity tracked closely with naive T cell percentage.

The origin of this receptor is a woman aged 70-85 years in good health. Sequenced input: blood.

CDR3 residues: CARGPRHTGELFF. Here the CDR3 DNA reads TGTGCCAGAGGACCTCGTCACACCGGGGAGCTGTTTTTT. The chain recombines TRBV7-4 with TRBJ2-2; D is undetermined. The CDR3 is 13 amino acids. V dropped 9 bases and J dropped 3 bases, with 11 bases sitting between them. CDR1 is SGHVT and CDR2 is SQSDAQ in the germline V gene.